This T cell receptor (beta chain) originates from a study of blood T cells in healthy people across ages. Per-sample PBMC isolation yielded at least 7 million cells. There are 15 residues in the CDR3. The germline V and J ends were trimmed by 1 base and 2 bases, with 12 bases remaining between them. CDR1 and CDR2 (germline): SGDLS, YYNGEE. With a J-beta primer mix and a sample-barcoded 5' primer, a second PCR ran about 7 to 12 cycles. The template-switch adaptor was a 5' adaptor with 12 random nucleotides. It tagged each cDNA molecule. TCRdb itself ran the 5' RACE reads through MiXCR, one entry per CDR3 protein. This sample has about 1,400,000 distinct CDR3 sequences, with 42% found just once.

The chain is built from TRBV9 and TRBJ2-5; D may be TRBD2 (7 bases). Sequenced: blood. The receptor's source is a woman aged 18-29 years in good health. CDR3 loop: CASSVSGGQQETQYF. Written as DNA, the CDR3 is TGTGCCAGCAGCGTATCCGGGGGGCAACAAGAGACCCAGTACTTC.